This TCR beta chain comes out of a study of cytomegalovirus exposure and HLA in healthy donors. The V end lost 5 bases, the J end lost 5 bases, and 18 bases lay between the germline ends. This CDR3 comprises 15 residues. Per germline, CDR1 LNHNV and CDR2 YYDKDF (reference sequence). 60 Vbeta and 13 Jbeta primers were used in PCR. Some clones are missing from TCRdb's copy, which holds only in-frame ones; the method was immunoSEQ multiplex PCR. The table records more than 100,000 clones, 76% of them present only once. The sample consisted of PBMCs. The TCR comes from a female donor in good health and CMV-seropositive. The chain uses TRBV15 and TRBJ1-2; D ambiguous. The CDR3 sequence: CATSLGPRVSYGYTF. As DNA, the CDR3 is TGTGCCACCAGCCTGGGCCCGCGGGTTTCATATGGCTACACCTTC. Looking up the rest from reference TRBV15 and TRBJ1-2 gives the full variable domain: DAMVIQNPRYQVTQFGKPVTLSCSQTLNHNVMYWYQQKSSQAPKLLFHYYDKDFNNEADTPDNFQSRRPNTSFCFLDIRSPGLGDTAMYLCATSLGPRVSYGYTFGSGTRLTVV.